This T cell receptor (beta chain) is drawn from a study of shared clonotypes between healthy human individuals. Study conclusions and caveats: Researchers sampled only blood; tissue repertoires likely differ. With few donors, the genetic and exposure-history diversity represented was limited.

Germline values: CDR1 SGHNT, CDR2 YYREEE (reference sequence). V shed 0 bases and J shed 4 bases, with 10 bases lying between them. There are 14 residues in the CDR3. The protocol was immunoSEQ multiplex PCR, while the TCRdb copy is restricted to in-frame clones and leaves out a portion. The sample has about 2.3 million clones, around 90% seen once. The split of CD4+ cells yielded CD45RA+ naive and CD45RA-negative memory subsets. As concerns this clone: Its antigen is not known.

The chain recombines TRBV5-4 with TRBJ2-5, with D perhaps matching TRBD1 or TRBD2 (5 bases each). The sample was naive CD4+ T cells from PBMCs. Subset defined: CD45RA+ positively selected. The TCR sequence derives from a young man in good health. Some clones in this sample may be carry-over from other donors' samples. The CDR3 DNA is TGTGCCAGCAGCTTGGTATGGGGGTCAGAGACCCAGTACTTC. Its translation: CASSLVWGSETQYF.